This T cell receptor (beta chain) is from a study of identical twins. TCRdb used MiXCR to reprocess the 5' RACE reads, holding one entry per CDR3 protein. The sample holds roughly 1,500,000 distinct CDR3 sequences, around 29% seen once. Between the trimmed V and J ends, which lost 2 bases and 13 bases, there was a span of 24 bases. The CDR3 extends over 15 amino acids. Per germline, CDR1 DFQATT and CDR2 SNEGSKA (reference sequence). In this sample, this clonotype turned up once. The clonotype originates from a newborn girl in good health. The V gene is TRBV20-1, the J gene TRBJ2-4, with a tentative D call TRBD2 (6 bases). The specimen was cord blood. Written as DNA, the CDR3 is TGCAGTGCTAGATCTTCCGGGGGAGCCGAAAGAGAGCAGTACTTC. Translated, it gives CSARSSGGAEREQYF.